This TCR beta chain emerged from a study of cytomegalovirus exposure and HLA in healthy donors. Trimming at V came to 7 bases and at J to 2 bases, leaving 7 bases not matched to a gene. Germline CDR1 reads MNHNY; CDR2 reads SVGAGI (reference sequence). The CDR3 extends over 14 amino acids. Researchers ran the PCR with 60 Vbeta and 13 Jbeta primers. The assay was immunoSEQ multiplex PCR, and TCRdb's table has in-frame clones only and misses some. Of 65,000 or so clones listed, approximately 78% were seen once; the top ten hold 3%. Worth noting for this clone: Its antigen is not known.

Study-wide results and caveats: Earlier analysis looked at TCR beta V segments, and most were productive about 87% or about 30% of the time. The study listed roughly 150 cytomegalovirus-associated TCR beta chains.

This TCR came from a girl between 5 and 17 years old in good health and CMV-seropositive. The specimen sequenced was PBMCs. This sequence joins TRBV6-6 and TRBJ2-7; 8 bases align to TRBD1. The CDR3 region has the DNA TGTGCCAGCACCAACCCGGACAGGGCCTACGAGCAGTACTTC. It specifies CASTNPDRAYEQYF.